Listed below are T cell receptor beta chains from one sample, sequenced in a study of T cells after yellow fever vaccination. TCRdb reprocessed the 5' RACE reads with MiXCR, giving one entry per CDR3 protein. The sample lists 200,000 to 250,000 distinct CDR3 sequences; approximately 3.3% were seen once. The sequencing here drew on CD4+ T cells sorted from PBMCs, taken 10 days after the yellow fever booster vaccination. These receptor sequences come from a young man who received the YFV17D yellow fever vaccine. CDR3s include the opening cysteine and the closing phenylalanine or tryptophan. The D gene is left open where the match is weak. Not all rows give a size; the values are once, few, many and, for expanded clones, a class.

TGTGCCAGCAGCCGGGGGCATGGATACACTGAAGCTTTCTTT,CASSRGHGYTEAFF,14,NA,NA,TRBV7-2,TRBJ1-1
TGCAGTGCCAAACCAGCGGGGGGGTCGCAGTATTTT,CSAKPAGGSQYF,12,many,TRBD2,TRBV20-1,TRBJ2-3
TGTGCCAGCAGCGTAGGTAGAGGCAATGAGCAGTTCTTC,CASSVGRGNEQFF,13,many,NA,TRBV9,TRBJ2-1
TGCGCCAGCAGCTTGGTCCCAGGTTCGGGGACTGAAGCTTTCTTT,CASSLVPGSGTEAFF,15,many,NA,TRBV5-1,TRBJ1-1
TGCAGTGCTAGCCCCCCGGGGGGCTCTGGAAACACCATATATTTT,CSASPPGGSGNTIYF,15,NA,NA,TRBV20-1,TRBJ1-3
TGCAGCGCCCCGGAAGGACCGAACACTGAAGCTTTCTTT,CSAPEGPNTEAFF,13,many,NA,TRBV29-1,TRBJ1-1
TGCAGTGCTAGGGGTCAGGGTGGATCGAACACTGAAGCTTTCTTT,CSARGQGGSNTEAFF,15,NA,NA,TRBV20-1,TRBJ1-1
TGTGCCAGCAGCCGAGAAACTAGCGGGGGATCAGGGCCCGCAGGGGCCCAGTACTTC,CASSRETSGGSGPAGAQYF,19,many,TRBD2,TRBV3-1,TRBJ2-5
TGTGCCAGCAAAGGGCCGAGCTCCTATAATTCACCCCTCCACTTT,CASKGPSSYNSPLHF,15,NA,NA,TRBV4-2,TRBJ1-6
TGCGCCAGCAGCCCTTCACGACAGGCCAAAGAGACCCAGTACTTC,CASSPSRQAKETQYF,15,many,NA,TRBV5-1,TRBJ2-5